This section outlines one TCR beta chain sequence together with its context. These data originate in a study of T cell responses to AZD1222 COVID-19 vaccine. This CDR3 contains 15 residues. The V end lost 0 bases, the J end lost 3 bases, and 8 bases lay between the germline ends. CDR1 and CDR2 from the germline V gene are LNHNV and YYDKDF (reference sequence). Sequencing was performed with immunoSEQ multiplex PCR; in TCRdb, only in-frame clones are kept and a portion is missing. In the table there are about 85,000 clones, roughly 85% of which are singletons. This TCR came from an adult in good health. V and J are TRBV15 and TRBJ1-4; D uncertain. The sequencing here drew on peripheral blood, taken on day 0 of AZD1222 vaccination. This chain's CDR3 is CATSREDLSNEKLFF. The DNA for the CDR3 is TGTGCCACCAGCAGAGAGGACCTTTCTAATGAAAAACTGTTTTTT.